Listed here are 27 T cell receptor beta chains from one sample, sequenced in a study of T cell responses to AZD1222 COVID-19 vaccine. Repertoires were generated with immunoSEQ multiplex PCR, while TCRdb's copy carries only in-frame clones and drops some. The repertoire holds some 150,000 clones, with 88% as singletons. The sample here was peripheral blood, taken on day 0 of MenACWY control vaccination. The receptors originated from an adult in good health.

This chain uses TRBV14 with TRBJ1-5; 7 nucleotides match TRBD1. V was clipped by 5 bases and J by 7 bases; unmatched bases: 8. Germline V gives CDR1 SGHDN, CDR2 FVKESK. The CDR3 consists of 14 residues. CDR3 loop: CASSSSGGGQPQHF. The DNA of the CDR3 is TGTGCCAGCAGCTCCTCAGGGGGAGGCCAGCCCCAGCATTTT.

The V gene is TRBV6-2 or TRBV6-3, the J gene TRBJ2-3; 9 bases are a match to TRBD2. CDR3 length: 17 residues. From germline, CDR1 is MNHEY and CDR2 SVGEGT. J was trimmed by 10 bases and V by 2 bases; bases with no gene match: 16. The CDR3 reads CASSYTPRGSGRSSQYF. CDR3 in DNA: TGTGCCAGCAGTTACACCCCCCGTGGAAGCGGGAGGTCCTCGCAGTATTTT.

The chain recombines TRBV3-1 (or the pseudogene TRBV3-2) with TRBJ2-7; D remains ambiguous. Germline V lookup: CDR1 LGHDT, CDR2 YNNKEL (reference sequence). The CDR3 loop spans 12 amino acids. Trimming pared 4 bases from V and 3 bases from J, leaving 7 bases between. The CDR3 DNA reads TGTGCCAGCAGCCTGACGAACTACGAGCAGTACTTC. Its translation is CASSLTNYEQYF.

This rearrangement joins TRBV5-1 to TRBJ2-7; 8 bases are shared with TRBD1. V dropped 4 bases and J dropped 0; count of bases not matched to a gene: 6. Germline CDR1 reads SGHRS; CDR2 reads YFSETQ. The CDR3 length is 15 residues. CDR3 in DNA: TGCGCCAGCAGCCCGGACAGGGAGAGCTCCTACGAGCAGTACTTC. It yields the protein CASSPDRESSYEQYF.

This clone was recorded once. The chain combines TRBV19 with TRBJ2-1; 7 positions agree with TRBD1. This CDR3 is built from 14 residues. Germline loops: CDR1 LNHDA, CDR2 SQIVND (reference sequence). J lost 5 bases, V lost 6 bases, and 7 bases had no gene match. CDR3 residues: CASRLQGRNNEQFF. Here the CDR3 DNA reads TGTGCCAGTAGGTTACAGGGGCGAAACAATGAGCAGTTCTTC.

V is TRBV6-1 and J is TRBJ1-4; D remains ambiguous. The CDR3 contains 13 residues. The V gene's germline CDR1 is MNHNS and CDR2 SASEGT. V gave up 2 bases and J gave up 4 bases, with 5 bases separating them. The CDR3: CASSERFNEKLFF. The DNA for the CDR3 is TGTGCCAGCAGTGAAAGGTTTAATGAAAAACTGTTTTTT.

This chain connects TRBV4-3 to TRBJ1-5; D gene ambiguous. Trimming cost V 0 bases and J 9 bases, with 9 bases left between them. This CDR3 comprises 13 residues. From germline, CDR1 is LGHNA and CDR2 YSLEER. CDR3 nucleotide sequence: TGCGCCAGCAGCCAAGATTGGAAGTCGCCCCAGCATTTT. Translated: CASSQDWKSPQHF.

CDR3 in DNA: TGTGCCAGCAGCTTAGGATCTAATGAAAAACTGTTTTTT. Translated: CASSLGSNEKLFF. V and J are TRBV7-2 and TRBJ1-4; D not resolved. Germline V lookup: CDR1 SGHTA, CDR2 FQGNSA. CDR3 length: 13 residues. V was pared by 1 base and J by 3 bases, with 3 bases between.

The chain joins TRBV15 to TRBJ1-5; D gene uncertain. This CDR3 is built from 17 residues. V was clipped by 4 bases and J by 0 bases, with 16 bases between them. CDR1 is LNHNV and CDR2 is YYDKDF in the germline V gene (reference sequence). The DNA for the CDR3 is TGTGCCACCAGCACGCGGTGGAGCGACTATAGCAATCAGCCCCAGCATTTT. As protein: CATSTRWSDYSNQPQHF.

The chain employs TRBV5-1 and TRBJ1-6; D is uncertain. The germline CDR1 and CDR2 sequences are SGHRS and YFSETQ. CDR3 length: 15 amino acids. Between the trimmed V and J ends, which lost 0 bases and 4 bases, there was a span of 8 bases. The CDR3 nucleotides read TGCGCCAGCAGCTTGGATTCCCAGTATAATTCACCCCTCCACTTT. Translated, it gives CASSLDSQYNSPLHF.

The chain joins TRBV20-1 to TRBJ2-1, with D perhaps matching TRBD2 (6 bases). There are 17 residues in the CDR3. V was pared by 3 bases and J by 0 bases, with 18 bases between. The germline V gene encodes CDR1 DFQATT and CDR2 SNEGSKA (reference sequence). The CDR3 reads CSASPWDRGTSYNEQFF. As DNA, the CDR3 is TGCAGTGCTAGTCCATGGGACCGCGGGACCTCCTACAATGAGCAGTTCTTC.

Worth noting for this clone: Being one base from a much bigger clone, this may be a read error. The same CDR3 also results from other DNA sequences found in this sample. The genes are TRBV12-3 or TRBV12-4 and TRBJ2-7; D not certain. The CDR3 covers 11 residues. Trimming left V 3 bases short and J 1 base short, with 1 base between. The CDR3: CASSFSYEQYF. Here the CDR3 DNA reads TGTGCCAGCAGTTTTTCCTACGAGCAGTACTTC.

This rearrangement joins TRBV13 to TRBJ1-6, with 9 bases lining up with TRBD1. V shed 2 bases and J 7 bases; nucleotides not matched to a gene: 12. The germline V gene has CDR1 PRHDT and CDR2 FYEKMQ (reference sequence). The CDR3 is 18 residues long. The CDR3 DNA sequence: TGTGCCAGCAGCTTATGGGGTACCGGGACAGGGAACAATTCACCCCTCCACTTT. Residues: CASSLWGTGTGNNSPLHF. The full variable domain, rest sourced from reference TRBV13 and TRBJ1-6, is AAGVIQSPRHLIKEKRETATLKCYPIPRHDTVYWYQQGPGQDPQFLISFYEKMQSDKGSIPDRFSAQQFSDYHSELNMSSLELGDSALYFCASSLWGTGTGNNSPLHFGNGTRLTVT.

This chain links TRBV5-4 with TRBJ1-6, with a tentative D call TRBD1 (5 bases). The germline V gene has CDR1 SGHNT and CDR2 YYREEE (reference sequence). V dropped 3 bases and J dropped 0 bases, with 13 bases sitting between them. This CDR3 spans 17 amino acids. CDR3 in DNA: TGTGCCAGCAGCTCGGGGACCTCGAGCTCCTATAATTCACCCCTCCACTTT. It specifies CASSSGTSSSYNSPLHF.

This chain uses TRBV29-1 with TRBJ2-7; TRBD1 aligns across 7 bases. The CDR3 extends over 14 amino acids. Germline V gene sequence: CDR1 SQVTM, CDR2 ANQGSEA. With 2 bases clipped from V and 4 bases from J, the junction kept 8 bases outside the gene matches. CDR3 nucleotides: TGCAGCGTTGAAAAAGGGGCAGGGGGATACGAGCAGTACTTC. Translated, it gives CSVEKGAGGYEQYF.

The chain combines TRBV5-6 with TRBJ1-1; a weak D match, TRBD1 (6 bases). V gave up 4 bases and J gave up 4 bases, with 11 bases separating them. The CDR3 sequence is 13 residues long. Germline-derived CDR1 and CDR2 are SGHDT and YYEEEE. The CDR3 sequence: CASSRGGRTEAFF. DNA of the CDR3: TGTGCCAGCAGCCGAGGGGGTCGCACTGAAGCTTTCTTT. Using reference TRBV5-6 and TRBJ1-1 for the parts outside the CDR3, the full variable domain is DAGVTQSPTHLIKTRGQQVTLRCSPKSGHDTVSWYQQALGQGPQFIFQYYEEEERQRGNFPDRFSGHQFPNYSSELNVNALLLGDSALYLCASSRGGRTEAFFGQGTRLTVV.

V is TRBV24-1 and J is TRBJ2-3, with TRBD2 matching over 9 bases. The CDR3 loop spans 18 amino acids. V shed 5 bases and J 1 base; nucleotides not matched to a gene: 12. Looked up from germline, CDR1 is KGHDR and CDR2 is SFDVKD. The CDR3 sequence: CATSAAGGPLSGTDTQYF. The CDR3 coding sequence is TGTGCCACCAGTGCGGCGGGAGGGCCGTTGAGTGGCACAGATACGCAGTATTTT.

The chain has TRBV19 and TRBJ2-5; no clear D gene. The CDR3 loop spans 12 amino acids. The V gene lost 8 bases and the J gene lost 12 bases, with 19 bases spanning the gap. The germline CDR1 and CDR2 sequences are LNHDA and SQIVND (reference sequence). The CDR3 loop is CASSPPASRKYF. The CDR3, as DNA: TGTGCCAGTTCCCCCCCAGCTAGTCGCAAGTACTTC.

V usage is TRBV28 and J usage is TRBJ1-6, with D perhaps TRBD1 (6 bases). There are 13 residues in the CDR3. Germline lookup yields CDR1 MDHEN and CDR2 SYDVKM. The V and J ends lost 3 bases and 10 bases respectively, with 10 bases between them. CDR3 DNA: TGTGCCAGCAGTTTCCTCAGGGGATCACCCCTCCACTTT. Its protein product is CASSFLRGSPLHF.

This chain uses TRBV3-1 (or the pseudogene TRBV3-2) with TRBJ2-7, with D possibly being TRBD1 or TRBD2 (6 bases each). This CDR3 has 16 amino acids. Germline CDR1 reads LGHDT; CDR2 reads YNNKEL (reference sequence). Trimming pared 0 bases from V and 1 base from J, leaving 13 bases between. CDR3 bases: TGTGCCAGCAGCCAAGATCGATGGGGGGCATCCTACGAGCAGTACTTC. Amino acids: CASSQDRWGASYEQYF.

The chain carries TRBV27 and TRBJ2-7; D gene unclear. The V end was cut by 3 bases, the J end by 0 bases, with 9 bases between. The CDR3 is 14 amino acids. Looked up from germline, CDR1 is MNHEY and CDR2 is SMNVEV (reference sequence). DNA for the CDR3: TGTGCCAGCAGTTTTGGAAGGTTCTCCTACGAGCAGTACTTC. It yields the protein CASSFGRFSYEQYF.

V gene TRBV6-2 or TRBV6-3 combines with J gene TRBJ1-2; D remains ambiguous. The CDR3 is 14 amino acids. Germline lookup yields CDR1 MNHEY and CDR2 SVGEGT. Between the trimmed V and J ends, which lost 2 bases and 4 bases, there was a span of 11 bases. The CDR3 region has the DNA TGTGCCAGCAGTTACGCCGCGCAGGTCTATGGCTACACCTTC. This gives the protein CASSYAAQVYGYTF.

This clone was detected only a few times. V gene TRBV7-2 combines with J gene TRBJ2-7; TRBD2 is a possible D gene (5 bases). This CDR3 contains 18 residues. With 3 bases removed from V and 2 bases from J, the gap between germline ends came to 23 bases. CDR1 is SGHTA, CDR2 FQGNSA, per germline. The CDR3 sequence: CASSFFMHSANPPYEQYF. CDR3 DNA sequence: TGTGCCAGCAGCTTTTTCATGCATAGCGCAAACCCCCCCTACGAGCAGTACTTC.

This rearrangement joins TRBV6-5 to TRBJ1-1, with D possibly being TRBD1 (5 bases). Trimming removed 5 bases at V and 0 bases at J, with 7 bases between. Germline CDR1 and CDR2: MNHEY and SVGAGI. The CDR3 length is 13 residues. CDR3 bases: TGTGCCAGCAGTCGACAGTTGAACACTGAAGCTTTCTTT. As protein: CASSRQLNTEAFF.

The chain has TRBV18 and TRBJ1-1; 9 nucleotides agree with TRBD1. This CDR3 is 14 amino acids long. Germline V CDR1 and CDR2: KGHSH, LQKENI. The V and J ends lost 8 bases and 3 bases, in that order; junction bases with no gene match: 7. CDR3 sequence: CASAEQGAHTEAFF. DNA for the CDR3: TGTGCCAGCGCCGAACAGGGGGCGCACACTGAAGCTTTCTTT.

This sequence joins TRBV28 and TRBJ1-6, with 7 bases matching TRBD1. This CDR3 region has 12 residues. With 4 bases clipped from V and 14 bases from J, the junction kept 5 bases outside the gene matches. Germline V gene lookup returns CDR1 MDHEN and CDR2 SYDVKM. The DNA for the CDR3 is TGTGCCAGCAGTTCCCGCGACAGGGCCCTCCACTTT. Translating gives CASSSRDRALHF.

The V gene is TRBV9, the J gene TRBJ1-1; D possibly corresponds to TRBD1 (5 bases). V was pared by 4 bases and J by 4 bases, with 11 bases between. CDR3 length: 13 residues. Germline CDR1 and CDR2: SGDLS and YYNGEE. The CDR3 reads CASSPPGRTEAFF. The CDR3 region has the DNA TGTGCCAGCAGCCCCCCGGGGCGCACTGAAGCTTTCTTT. Full variable domain (rest looked up from reference TRBV9 and TRBJ1-1): DSGVTQTPKHLITATGQRVTLRCSPRSGDLSVYWYQQSLDQGLQFLIQYYNGEERAKGNILERFSAQQFPDLHSELNLSSLELGDSALYFCASSPPGRTEAFFGQGTRLTVV.